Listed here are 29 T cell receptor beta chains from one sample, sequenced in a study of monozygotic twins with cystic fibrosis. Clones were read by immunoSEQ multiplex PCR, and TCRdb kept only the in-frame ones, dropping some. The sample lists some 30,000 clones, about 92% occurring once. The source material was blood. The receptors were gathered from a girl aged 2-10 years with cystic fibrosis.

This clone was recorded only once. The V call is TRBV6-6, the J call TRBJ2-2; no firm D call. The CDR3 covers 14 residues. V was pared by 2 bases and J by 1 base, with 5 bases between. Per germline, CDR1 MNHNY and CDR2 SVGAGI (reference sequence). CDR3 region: CASSYIGNTGELFF. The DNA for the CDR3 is TGTGCCAGCAGTTACATAGGGAACACCGGGGAGCTGTTTTTT.

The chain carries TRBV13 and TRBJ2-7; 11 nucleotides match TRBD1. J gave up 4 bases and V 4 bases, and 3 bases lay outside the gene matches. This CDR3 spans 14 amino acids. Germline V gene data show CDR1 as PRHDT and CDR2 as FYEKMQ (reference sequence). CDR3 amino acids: CASSSGQGDYEQYF. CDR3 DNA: TGTGCCAGCAGCTCGGGACAGGGGGATTACGAGCAGTACTTC.

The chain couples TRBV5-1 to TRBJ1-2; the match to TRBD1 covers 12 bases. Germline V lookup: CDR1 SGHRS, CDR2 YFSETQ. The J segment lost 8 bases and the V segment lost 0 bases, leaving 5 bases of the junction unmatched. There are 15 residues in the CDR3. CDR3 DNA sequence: TGCGCCAGCAGCTTGGAGGGGACAGGGGGCGAGGGCTACACCTTC. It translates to CASSLEGTGGEGYTF.

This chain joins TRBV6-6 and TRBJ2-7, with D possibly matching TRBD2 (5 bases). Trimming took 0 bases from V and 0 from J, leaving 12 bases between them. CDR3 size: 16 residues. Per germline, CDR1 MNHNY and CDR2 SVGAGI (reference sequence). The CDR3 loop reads CASSYSAHGSSYEQYF. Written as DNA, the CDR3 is TGTGCCAGCAGTTACTCTGCTCATGGGAGCTCCTACGAGCAGTACTTC.

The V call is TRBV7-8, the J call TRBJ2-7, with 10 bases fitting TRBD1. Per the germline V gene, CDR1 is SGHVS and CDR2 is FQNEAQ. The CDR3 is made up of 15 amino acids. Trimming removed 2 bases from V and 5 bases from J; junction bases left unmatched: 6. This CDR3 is CASSLFGTGVNEQYF. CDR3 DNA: TGTGCCAGCAGCTTATTTGGGACAGGGGTAAACGAGCAGTACTTC.

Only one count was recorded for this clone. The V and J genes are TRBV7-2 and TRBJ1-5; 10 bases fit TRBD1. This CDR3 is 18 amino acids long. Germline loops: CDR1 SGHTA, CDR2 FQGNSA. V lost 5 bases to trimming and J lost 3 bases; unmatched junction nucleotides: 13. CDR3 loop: CASSPGRQGAGDNQPQHF. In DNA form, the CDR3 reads TGTGCCAGCAGCCCGGGACGACAGGGGGCAGGTGACAATCAGCCCCAGCATTTT.

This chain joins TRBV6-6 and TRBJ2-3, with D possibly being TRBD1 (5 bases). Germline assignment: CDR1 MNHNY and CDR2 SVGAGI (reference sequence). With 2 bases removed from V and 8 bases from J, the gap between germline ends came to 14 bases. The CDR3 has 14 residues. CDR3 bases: TGTGCCAGCAGTTACGAACTGAGCCAGGGTACGCAGTATTTT. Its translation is CASSYELSQGTQYF.

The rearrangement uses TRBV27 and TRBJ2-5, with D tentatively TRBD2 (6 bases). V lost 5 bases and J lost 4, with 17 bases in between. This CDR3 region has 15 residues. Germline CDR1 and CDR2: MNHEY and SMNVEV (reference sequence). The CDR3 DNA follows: TGTGCCAGCAGTCCATACCCCCCCGGGAGAGAGACCCAGTACTTC. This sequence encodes CASSPYPPGRETQYF.

This chain's CDR3 is CASSLGQGYGYTF. The CDR3 region has the DNA TGTGCCAGCAGTTTGGGACAGGGCTATGGCTACACCTTC. This sequence joins TRBV28 and TRBJ1-2; 9 bases fit TRBD1. This CDR3 spans 13 amino acids. Trimming at V came to 3 bases and at J to 4 bases, leaving 0 bases not matched to a gene. The germline CDR1 and CDR2 sequences are MDHEN and SYDVKM.

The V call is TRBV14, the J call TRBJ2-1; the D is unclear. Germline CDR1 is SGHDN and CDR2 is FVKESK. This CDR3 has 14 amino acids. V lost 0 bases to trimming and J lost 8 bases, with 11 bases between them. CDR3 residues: CASSQDHWLDEQFF. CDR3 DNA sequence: TGTGCCAGCAGCCAAGATCACTGGTTGGATGAGCAGTTCTTC.

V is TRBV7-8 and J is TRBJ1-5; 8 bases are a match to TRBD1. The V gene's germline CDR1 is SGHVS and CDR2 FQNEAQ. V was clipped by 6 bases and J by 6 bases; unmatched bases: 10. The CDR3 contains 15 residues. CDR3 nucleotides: TGTGCCAGCAGTCCTCAGGGGGCGCGTAGTCAGCCCCAGCATTTT. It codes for CASSPQGARSQPQHF.

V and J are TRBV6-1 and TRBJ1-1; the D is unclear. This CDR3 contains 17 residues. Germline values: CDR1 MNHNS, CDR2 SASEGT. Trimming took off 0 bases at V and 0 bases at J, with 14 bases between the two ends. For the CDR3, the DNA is TGTGCCAGCAGTGAAGCAGGGTGGGGAGGAATGAACACTGAAGCTTTCTTT. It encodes CASSEAGWGGMNTEAFF.

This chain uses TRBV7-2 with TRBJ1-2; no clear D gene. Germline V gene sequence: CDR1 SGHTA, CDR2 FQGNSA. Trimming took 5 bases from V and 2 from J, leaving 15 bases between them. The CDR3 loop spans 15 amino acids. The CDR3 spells CASSPGAAQNYGYTF. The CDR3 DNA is TGTGCCAGCAGCCCAGGTGCAGCCCAGAACTATGGCTACACCTTC.

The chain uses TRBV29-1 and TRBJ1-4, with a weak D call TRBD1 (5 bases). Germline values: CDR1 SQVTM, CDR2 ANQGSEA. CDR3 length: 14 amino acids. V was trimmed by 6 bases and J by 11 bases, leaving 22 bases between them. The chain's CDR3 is CSVSAGDGRNKLFF. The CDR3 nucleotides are TGCAGCGTCTCTGCTGGGGACGGACGGAATAAACTGTTTTTT.

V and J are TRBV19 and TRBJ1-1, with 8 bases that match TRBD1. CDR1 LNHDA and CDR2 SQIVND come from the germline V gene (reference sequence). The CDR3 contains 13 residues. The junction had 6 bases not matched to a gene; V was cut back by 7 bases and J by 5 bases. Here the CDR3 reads CASKQGGSTEAFF. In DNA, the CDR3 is TGTGCCAGTAAACAGGGGGGCAGTACTGAAGCTTTCTTT.

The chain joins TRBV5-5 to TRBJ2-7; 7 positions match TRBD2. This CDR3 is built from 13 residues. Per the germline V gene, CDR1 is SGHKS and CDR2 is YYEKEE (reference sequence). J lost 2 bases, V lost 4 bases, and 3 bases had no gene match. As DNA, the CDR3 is TGTGCCAGCAGCCTTGGGACTACCTACGAGCAGTACTTC. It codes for CASSLGTTYEQYF.

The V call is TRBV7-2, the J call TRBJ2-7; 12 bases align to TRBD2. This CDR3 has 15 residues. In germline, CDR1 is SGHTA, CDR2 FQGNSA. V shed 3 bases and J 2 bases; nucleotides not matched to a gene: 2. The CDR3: CASSLGTSGPYEQYF. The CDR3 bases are TGTGCCAGCAGCTTGGGGACTAGCGGGCCCTACGAGCAGTACTTC.

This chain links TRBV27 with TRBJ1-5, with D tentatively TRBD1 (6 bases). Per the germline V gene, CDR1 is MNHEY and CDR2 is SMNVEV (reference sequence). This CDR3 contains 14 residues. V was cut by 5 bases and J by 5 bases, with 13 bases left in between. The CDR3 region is CASSLQGAHQPQHF. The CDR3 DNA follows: TGTGCCAGCAGTCTACAGGGTGCACATCAGCCCCAGCATTTT.

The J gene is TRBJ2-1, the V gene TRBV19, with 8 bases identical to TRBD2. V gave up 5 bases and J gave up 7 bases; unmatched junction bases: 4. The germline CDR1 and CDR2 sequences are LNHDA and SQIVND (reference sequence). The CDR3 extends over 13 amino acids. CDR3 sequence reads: CASSPGLGNEQFF. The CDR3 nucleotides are TGTGCCAGTAGTCCGGGACTAGGGAATGAGCAGTTCTTC.

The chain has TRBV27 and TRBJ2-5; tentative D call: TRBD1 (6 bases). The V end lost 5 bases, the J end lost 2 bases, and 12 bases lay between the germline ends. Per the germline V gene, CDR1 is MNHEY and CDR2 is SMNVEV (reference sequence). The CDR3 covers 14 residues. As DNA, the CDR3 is TGTGCCAGCAGTCTTTTGAGGGGGCAAGAGACCCAGTACTTC. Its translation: CASSLLRGQETQYF.

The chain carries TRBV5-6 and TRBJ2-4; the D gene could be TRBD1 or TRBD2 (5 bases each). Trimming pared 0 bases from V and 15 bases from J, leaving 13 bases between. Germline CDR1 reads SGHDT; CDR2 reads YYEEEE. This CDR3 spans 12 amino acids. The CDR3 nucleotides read TGTGCCAGCAGCTTGGGAGGGGTTCGTCGGTACTTC. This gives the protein CASSLGGVRRYF.

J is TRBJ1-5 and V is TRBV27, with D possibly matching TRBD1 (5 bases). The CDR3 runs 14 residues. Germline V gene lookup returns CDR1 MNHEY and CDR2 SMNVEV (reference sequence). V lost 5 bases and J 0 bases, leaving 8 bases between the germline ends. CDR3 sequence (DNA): TGTGCCAGCAGTCTCGGGGGTAGCAATCAGCCCCAGCATTTT. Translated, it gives CASSLGGSNQPQHF.

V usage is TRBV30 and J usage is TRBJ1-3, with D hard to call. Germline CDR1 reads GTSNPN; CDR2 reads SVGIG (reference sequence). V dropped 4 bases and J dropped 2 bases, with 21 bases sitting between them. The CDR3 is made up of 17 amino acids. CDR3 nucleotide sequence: TGTGCCTGGAACCCGTCCGGGGTGCCGGGTGCTGGAAACACCATATATTTT. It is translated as CAWNPSGVPGAGNTIYF.

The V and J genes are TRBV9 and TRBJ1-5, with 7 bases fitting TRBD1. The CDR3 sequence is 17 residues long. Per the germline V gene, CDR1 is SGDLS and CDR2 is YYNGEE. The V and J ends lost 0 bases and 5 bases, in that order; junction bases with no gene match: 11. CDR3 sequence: CASSVGVDRDRDQPQHF. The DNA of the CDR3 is TGTGCCAGCAGCGTAGGAGTCGACAGGGATCGGGATCAGCCCCAGCATTTT.

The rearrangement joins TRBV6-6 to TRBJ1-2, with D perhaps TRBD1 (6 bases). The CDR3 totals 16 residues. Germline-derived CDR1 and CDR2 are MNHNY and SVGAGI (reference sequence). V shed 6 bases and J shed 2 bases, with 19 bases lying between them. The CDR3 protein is CASRDLSRGTNYGYTF. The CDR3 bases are TGTGCCAGCAGAGATTTATCTCGCGGGACAAACTATGGCTACACCTTC.

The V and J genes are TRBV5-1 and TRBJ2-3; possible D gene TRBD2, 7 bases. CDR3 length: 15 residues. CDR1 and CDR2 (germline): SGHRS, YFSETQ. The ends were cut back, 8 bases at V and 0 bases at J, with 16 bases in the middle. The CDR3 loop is CASLEGGASTDTQYF. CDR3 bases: TGCGCCAGTCTAGAAGGGGGGGCCAGCACAGATACGCAGTATTTT.

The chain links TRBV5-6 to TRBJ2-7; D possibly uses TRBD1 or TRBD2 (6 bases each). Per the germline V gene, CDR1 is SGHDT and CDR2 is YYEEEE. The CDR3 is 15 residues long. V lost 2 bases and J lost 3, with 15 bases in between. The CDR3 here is CASSFRTGASYEQYF. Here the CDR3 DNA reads TGTGCCAGCAGCTTTCGGACGGGGGCTAGCTACGAGCAGTACTTC.

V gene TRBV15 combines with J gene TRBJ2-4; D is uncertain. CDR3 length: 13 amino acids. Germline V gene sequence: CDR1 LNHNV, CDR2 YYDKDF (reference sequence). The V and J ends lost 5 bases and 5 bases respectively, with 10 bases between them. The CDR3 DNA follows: TGTGCCACCAGCGGATTTACAGAAAACATTCAGTACTTC. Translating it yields CATSGFTENIQYF.

The CDR3 region is CASSGDSTRGEQYF. CDR3 nucleotides: TGCGCCAGCAGCGGTGACTCGACACGGGGCGAGCAGTACTTC. The V gene is TRBV5-1, the J gene TRBJ2-7; the D gene is possibly TRBD2 (5 bases). Germline V CDR1 and CDR2: SGHRS, YFSETQ. CDR3 length equals 14 residues. The V end lost 4 bases, the J end lost 6 bases, and 17 bases lay between the germline ends.